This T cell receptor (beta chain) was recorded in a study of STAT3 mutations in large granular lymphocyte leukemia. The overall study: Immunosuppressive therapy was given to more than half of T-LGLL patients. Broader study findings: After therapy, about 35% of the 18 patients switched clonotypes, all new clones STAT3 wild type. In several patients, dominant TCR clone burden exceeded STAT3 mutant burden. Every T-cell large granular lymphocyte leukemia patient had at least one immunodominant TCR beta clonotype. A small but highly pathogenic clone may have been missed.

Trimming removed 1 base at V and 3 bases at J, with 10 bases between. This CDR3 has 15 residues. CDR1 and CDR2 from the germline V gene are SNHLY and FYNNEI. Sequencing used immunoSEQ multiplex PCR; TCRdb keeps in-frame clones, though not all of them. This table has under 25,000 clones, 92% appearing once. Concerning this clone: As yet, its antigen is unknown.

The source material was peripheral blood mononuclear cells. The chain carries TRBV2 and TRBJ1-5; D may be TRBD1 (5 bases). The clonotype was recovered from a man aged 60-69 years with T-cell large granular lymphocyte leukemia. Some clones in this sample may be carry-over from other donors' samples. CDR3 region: CASSEEGRVNQPQHF. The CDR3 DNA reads TGTGCCAGCAGTGAAGAGGGCAGGGTCAATCAGCCCCAGCATTTT.